This T cell receptor (beta chain) appears in the sequencing data of a study of cytomegalovirus exposure and HLA in healthy donors. Study observations and caveats: Listed as cytomegalovirus-associated were 150 to 200 TCR beta chains. Most TCR sequences were seen very rarely across donors, but some public TCRs occurred in many.

Germline V lookup: CDR1 SGHTA, CDR2 FQGNSA. The CDR3 sequence is 15 residues long. V trimming: 5 bases; J trimming: 0 bases; junction bases outside the gene matches: 4. This table comes from immunoSEQ multiplex PCR, and its TCRdb copy is limited to in-frame clones, with some not included. The profile shows around 60,000 clones, 90% to 96% of them singletons. Comment on this clone: Its antigen is not identified.

The receptor was isolated from a woman younger than 35 in good health and CMV-seronegative. The rearrangement links TRBV7-2 to TRBJ2-1; 7 bases align to TRBD2. The sample comprised PBMCs. The chain's CDR3 is CASSRGGYSYNEQFF. As DNA, the CDR3 is TGTGCCAGCAGCCGCGGGGGATACTCCTACAATGAGCAGTTCTTC.